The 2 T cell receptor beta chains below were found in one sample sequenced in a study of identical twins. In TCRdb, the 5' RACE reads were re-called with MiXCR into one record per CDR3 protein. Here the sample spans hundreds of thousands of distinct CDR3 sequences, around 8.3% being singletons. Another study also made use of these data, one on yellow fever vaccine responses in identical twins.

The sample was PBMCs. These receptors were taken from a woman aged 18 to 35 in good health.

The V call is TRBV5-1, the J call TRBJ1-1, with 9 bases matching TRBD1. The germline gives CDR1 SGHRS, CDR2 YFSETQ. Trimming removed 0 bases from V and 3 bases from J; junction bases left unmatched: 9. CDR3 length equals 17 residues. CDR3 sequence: CASSLDGTGRGDTEAFF. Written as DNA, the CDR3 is TGCGCCAGCAGCTTGGACGGGACAGGGCGGGGGGACACTGAAGCTTTCTTT. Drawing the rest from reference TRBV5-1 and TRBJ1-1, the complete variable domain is KAGVTQTPRYLIKTRGQQVTLSCSPISGHRSVSWYQQTPGQGLQFLFEYFSETQRNKGNFPGRFSGRQFSNSRSEMNVSTLELGDSALYLCASSLDGTGRGDTEAFFGQGTRLTVV.

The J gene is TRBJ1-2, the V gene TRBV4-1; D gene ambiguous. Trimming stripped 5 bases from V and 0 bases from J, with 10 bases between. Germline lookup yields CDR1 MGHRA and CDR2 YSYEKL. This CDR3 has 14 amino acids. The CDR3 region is CASSFSTSNYGYTF. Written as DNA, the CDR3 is TGCGCCAGCAGCTTCTCCACATCTAACTATGGCTACACCTTC.